This entry lists 29 T cell receptor beta chains sequenced from one sample in a study of T cell repertoires in cytomegalovirus infection. These receptors are not linked to any known antigen. TCRdb independently ran MiXCR on the reads; one entry per CDR3 protein. The data show 100,000 to 120,000 distinct CDR3 sequences, around 30% seen once. The source was CD8+ T cells from cultured PBMCs, collected from culture after CMV antigen stimulation. These receptors originate from a human donor in good health (CMV status not recorded). Some clones in this sample may be carry-over from other donors' samples.

The V call is TRBV7-8, the J call TRBJ2-2; a weak D match, TRBD2 (9 bases). The length of the CDR3 is 21 residues. Germline CDR1 is SGHVS and CDR2 is FQNEAQ. Trimming pared 5 bases from V and 1 base from J, leaving 29 bases between. The CDR3 spells CASSRTGHAIGAGGNTGELFF. DNA for the CDR3: TGTGCCAGCAGCCGGACAGGGCACGCGATCGGAGCGGGGGGGAACACCGGGGAGCTGTTTTTT. The variable domain in full, completed from reference TRBV7-8 and TRBJ2-2, reads GAGVSQSPRYKVAKRGQDVALRCDPISGHVSLFWYQQALGQGPEFLTYFQNEAQLDKSGLPSDRFFAERPEGSVSTLKIQRTQQEDSAVYLCASSRTGHAIGAGGNTGELFFGEGSRLTVL.

This clonotype was found many times. The rearrangement links TRBV7-2 to TRBJ1-1; D not resolved. V was cut by 1 base and J by 4 bases, with 7 bases left in between. Germline V CDR1 and CDR2: SGHTA, FQGNSA. The CDR3 is made up of 13 amino acids. Written as DNA, the CDR3 is TGTGCCAGCAGCTTAGGGGCAGGCACTGAAGCTTTCTTT. Its translation is CASSLGAGTEAFF.

In its sample, this clonotype was seen many times. The J gene is TRBJ2-2, the V gene TRBV7-2; TRBD2 matches 9 bases. The CDR3 length is 14 residues. Per germline, CDR1 SGHTA and CDR2 FQGNSA. Losses at the gene ends were 11 bases for V and 1 base for J; bases not matched to a gene: 5. CDR3: CALAGMQNTGELFF. The CDR3 DNA reads TGTGCCCTAGCGGGGATGCAGAACACCGGGGAGCTGTTTTTT.

This clonotype was picked up many times. The rearrangement links TRBV7-2 to TRBJ2-7; tentatively, D is TRBD1 (7 bases). V lost 4 bases and J lost 3, with 13 bases in between. Germline V gene sequence: CDR1 SGHTA, CDR2 FQGNSA. This CDR3 contains 14 residues. This CDR3 reads CASSSLQGGYEQYF. CDR3 bases: TGTGCCAGCAGCTCATTGCAGGGGGGCTACGAGCAGTACTTC.

The chain employs TRBV4-1 and TRBJ1-2; D possibly corresponds to TRBD1 (5 bases). The CDR3 contains 14 residues. V lost 3 bases, J lost 5 bases, and 13 bases lay in between. The germline CDR1 and CDR2 sequences are MGHRA and YSYEKL. CDR3 nucleotide sequence: TGCGCCAGCAGCCAGGTTACAGGCTATTATGGCTACACCTTC. Translating gives CASSQVTGYYGYTF.

The rearrangement joins TRBV27 to TRBJ2-3; D might be TRBD1 (5 bases). CDR3 length: 14 amino acids. Germline V gene data show CDR1 as MNHEY and CDR2 as SMNVEV (reference sequence). Trimming took off 2 bases at V and 6 bases at J, with 12 bases between the two ends. CDR3 region: CASSLRNRQDTQYF. The CDR3 coding sequence is TGTGCCAGCAGTTTAAGGAACAGACAGGATACGCAGTATTTT.

The table lists this clonotype with a few counts. The gene calls are TRBV7-2 and TRBJ2-1, with D uncertain. The ends were cut back, 2 bases at V and 6 bases at J, with 17 bases in the middle. Germline lookup yields CDR1 SGHTA and CDR2 FQGNSA. CDR3 size: 16 residues. CDR3 sequence: CASSLFLTPRGNEQFF. In DNA form, the CDR3 reads TGTGCCAGCAGCTTATTCTTGACACCCCGCGGCAATGAGCAGTTCTTC.

This clonotype showed up just a few times. J is TRBJ1-1 and V is TRBV4-1; no firm D call. This CDR3 is 14 amino acids long. Germline-derived CDR1 and CDR2 are MGHRA and YSYEKL. Trimming left V 3 bases short and J 1 base short, with 9 bases between. The CDR3 loop reads CASSQGAENTEAFF. The CDR3 nucleotides read TGCGCCAGCAGCCAGGGTGCCGAGAACACTGAAGCTTTCTTT.

This clonotype was recorded many times. The J gene is TRBJ2-7, the V gene TRBV6-6; D is perhaps TRBD1 (6 bases). With 1 base removed from V and 6 bases from J, the gap between germline ends came to 7 bases. Germline V gene sequence: CDR1 MNHNY, CDR2 SVGAGI (reference sequence). The length of the CDR3 is 12 residues. CDR3 region: CASSYFRGEQYF. In DNA form, the CDR3 reads TGTGCCAGCAGTTACTTCAGGGGCGAGCAGTACTTC.

There are many counts of this clonotype. The rearrangement uses TRBV27 and TRBJ2-2; 8 nucleotides agree with TRBD2. Trimming took 8 bases from V and 6 from J; bases not matched to a gene: 20. The CDR3 is made up of 18 amino acids. CDR1 is MNHEY and CDR2 is SMNVEV in the germline V gene (reference sequence). This chain's CDR3 is CASSTRFRSGGAAGELFF. In nucleotides, the CDR3 is TGTGCCAGCTCGACCCGGTTCCGTTCCGGGGGGGCCGCCGGGGAGCTGTTTTTT.

The chain has TRBV14 and TRBJ2-5; TRBD2 agrees at 10 bases. CDR1 is SGHDN and CDR2 is FVKESK in the germline V gene. There are 15 residues in the CDR3. The J segment lost 3 bases and the V segment lost 5 bases, leaving 6 bases of the junction unmatched. The DNA for the CDR3 is TGTGCCAGCAGCATCGGGACTAGCGACAAAGAGACCCAGTACTTC. It specifies CASSIGTSDKETQYF. The full variable domain, in which reference TRBV14 and TRBJ2-5 provide the parts outside the CDR3, is EAGVTQFPSHSVIEKGQTVTLRCDPISGHDNLYWYRRVMGKEIKFLLHFVKESKQDESGMPNNRFLAERTGGTYSTLKVQPAELEDSGVYFCASSIGTSDKETQYFGPGTRLLVL.

This clonotype was counted between two and nine times. V gene TRBV7-2 combines with J gene TRBJ2-2; D is possibly TRBD1 (6 bases). This CDR3 has 15 amino acids. The germline gives CDR1 SGHTA, CDR2 FQGNSA. The V gene lost 3 bases and the J gene lost 2 bases, with 10 bases spanning the gap. CDR3 residues: CASSFRQANTGELFF. CDR3 coding DNA: TGTGCCAGCAGCTTTCGACAGGCTAACACCGGGGAGCTGTTTTTT.

This clonotype has ten or more counts. The rearrangement joins TRBV7-2 to TRBJ2-7, with 9 nucleotides matching TRBD1. The CDR3 is made up of 16 amino acids. The trim removed 5 bases at V and 7 bases at J, leaving 15 bases unmatched. Germline CDR1 SGHTA, CDR2 FQGNSA. The CDR3 protein is CASSPGTGIFPGEQYF. In DNA form, the CDR3 reads TGTGCCAGCAGCCCCGGGACAGGGATCTTCCCAGGGGAGCAGTACTTC.

J is TRBJ1-2 and V is TRBV19, with 9 positions matching TRBD1. This CDR3 is 18 amino acids long. The J segment lost 0 bases and the V segment lost 5 bases, leaving 13 bases of the junction unmatched. Germline V gene sequence: CDR1 LNHDA, CDR2 SQIVND (reference sequence). CDR3 sequence (DNA): TGTGCCAGTAGTCCCCGGACAGGGGCCGTCCCAGCTAACTATGGCTACACCTTC. The encoded protein is CASSPRTGAVPANYGYTF. The full variable domain, its missing parts supplied by reference TRBV19 and TRBJ1-2, is DGGITQSPKYLFRKEGQNVTLSCEQNLNHDAMYWYRQDPGQGLRLIYYSQIVNDFQKGDIAEGYSVSREKKESFPLTVTSAQKNPTAFYLCASSPRTGAVPANYGYTFGSGTRLTVV.

The chain is built from TRBV7-9 and TRBJ1-4, with 8 bases lining up with TRBD1. V trimming: 5 bases; J trimming: 3 bases; junction bases outside the gene matches: 11. This CDR3 contains 17 residues. Germline CDR1 and CDR2: SEHNR and FQNEAQ (reference sequence). CDR3 bases: TGTGCCAGCAGCCCCCGACAGGGGAGGGAGGCTAATGAAAAACTGTTTTTT. It encodes CASSPRQGREANEKLFF. Looking up the rest from reference TRBV7-9 and TRBJ1-4 gives the full variable domain: DTGVSQNPRHKITKRGQNVTFRCDPISEHNRLYWYRQTLGQGPEFLTYFQNEAQLEKSRLLSDRFSAERPKGSFSTLEIQRTEQGDSAMYLCASSPRQGREANEKLFFGSGTQLSVL.

This rearrangement joins TRBV7-9 to TRBJ1-1; D call uncertain. This CDR3 contains 11 residues. Germline V gives CDR1 SEHNR, CDR2 FQNEAQ (reference sequence). Trimming cost V 4 bases and J 7 bases, with 7 bases left between them. In nucleotides, the CDR3 is TGTGCCAGCAGCTATGGAGTTGAAGCTTTCTTT. Residues: CASSYGVEAFF.

The chain employs TRBV27 and TRBJ1-1; TRBD1 agrees at 9 bases. The ends lost 2 bases at V and 0 bases at J; junction bases unmatched: 10. CDR1 and CDR2 (germline): MNHEY, SMNVEV (reference sequence). The CDR3 length is 18 residues. The CDR3 loop reads CASSLGFVGQGMNTEAFF. In DNA, the CDR3 is TGTGCCAGCAGTTTAGGCTTCGTGGGACAGGGCATGAACACTGAAGCTTTCTTT.

A few counts support this clonotype. The chain links TRBV6-2 or TRBV6-3 to TRBJ2-4, with a possible D match to TRBD1 (7 bases). The CDR3 has 22 amino acids. Trimming took 4 bases from V and 2 from J, leaving 33 bases between them. CDR1 is MNHEY, CDR2 SVGEGT, per germline. The CDR3 DNA is TGTGCCAGCAGTTTGCTAGGGGGGAGTACCCGGTGGGGACAGAATACCAAAAACATTCAGTACTTC. Translation: CASSLLGGSTRWGQNTKNIQYF.

This clonotype has a count of ten or more. This chain connects TRBV9 to TRBJ2-7, with D unresolved. Germline-derived CDR1 and CDR2 are SGDLS and YYNGEE. The CDR3 runs to 12 residues. The germline V and J ends were trimmed by 4 bases and 6 bases, with 11 bases remaining between them. CDR3 protein: CASSLNTGEQYF. CDR3 DNA sequence: TGTGCCAGCAGCCTCAACACCGGCGAGCAGTACTTC.

This clonotype was observed a few times. The chain couples TRBV6-6 to TRBJ2-5, with 9 bases fitting TRBD1. Germline trimming cut 8 bases from V and 5 bases from J; bases unmatched to any gene: 6. Germline V CDR1 and CDR2: MNHNY, SVGAGI (reference sequence). The CDR3 loop spans 13 amino acids. Written as DNA, the CDR3 is TGTGCCAGCGAGGACAGGGGAAGCGAGACCCAGTACTTC. Its translation: CASEDRGSETQYF.

The V and J genes are TRBV7-6 and TRBJ2-7, with a tentative D call TRBD1 (6 bases). CDR1 SGHVS and CDR2 FNYEAQ come from the germline V gene. The CDR3 consists of 14 residues. With 5 bases removed from V and 1 base from J, the gap between germline ends came to 12 bases. The CDR3 DNA reads as TGTGCCAGCAGCCCTCGGACAGATTCCTACGAGCAGTACTTC. It encodes CASSPRTDSYEQYF.

This chain connects TRBV27 to TRBJ1-2; 9 nucleotides align to TRBD1. Per germline, CDR1 MNHEY and CDR2 SMNVEV (reference sequence). Trimming took 5 bases from V and 3 from J; bases not matched to a gene: 7. The CDR3 extends over 15 amino acids. CDR3 amino acids: CASSPGQGWDYGYTF. Written as DNA, the CDR3 is TGTGCCAGCAGTCCTGGACAGGGGTGGGACTATGGCTACACCTTC.

The chain employs TRBV5-1 and TRBJ2-2, with a possible D match to TRBD1 (5 bases). From germline, CDR1 is SGHRS and CDR2 YFSETQ. The CDR3 has 16 amino acids. V lost 2 bases to trimming and J lost 7 bases, with 18 bases between them. For the CDR3, the DNA is TGCGCCAGCAGCTTTTCGGACATTTCCTTAGACGGGGAGCTGTTTTTT. Translation: CASSFSDISLDGELFF.

This clonotype appeared a few times. The rearrangement uses TRBV2 and TRBJ2-1, with TRBD1 identical over 10 bases. The CDR3 consists of 18 residues. The trim removed 6 bases at V and 3 bases at J, leaving 14 bases unmatched. Germline-derived CDR1 and CDR2 are SNHLY and FYNNEI. The CDR3 DNA is TGTGCCAGCAGGGAGGACAGGGGGTATGACGGGAACTACAATGAGCAGTTCTTC. Protein: CASREDRGYDGNYNEQFF.

In this sample, this clonotype turned up a few times. The V and J genes are TRBV5-5 and TRBJ2-7, with D perhaps TRBD1 (6 bases). Germline V gives CDR1 SGHKS, CDR2 YYEKEE (reference sequence). The CDR3 is 13 amino acids. Trimming stripped 3 bases from V and 7 bases from J, with 14 bases between. CDR3 DNA sequence: TGTGCCAGCAGCTCGACAGGTACATCGGAGCAGTACTTC. Translation: CASSSTGTSEQYF.

This clonotype was observed a handful of times. The chain links TRBV10-3 to TRBJ1-6, with D uncertain. The CDR3 is made up of 15 amino acids. V was cut by 3 bases and J by 1 base, with 7 bases left in between. The germline V gene has CDR1 ENHRY and CDR2 SYGVKD. CDR3 in DNA: TGTGCCATCAGTGATCCGGAGTCCTATAATTCACCCCTCCACTTT. Its protein product is CAISDPESYNSPLHF.

A few counts support this clonotype. This may arise from a read error, as a much more abundant clone is one base away. This chain joins TRBV7-2 and TRBJ1-1, with D tentatively TRBD1 (5 bases). Germline-derived CDR1 and CDR2 are SGHTA and FQGNSA. Trimming took off 2 bases at V and 3 bases at J, with 7 bases between the two ends. The CDR3 spans 13 residues. CDR3 sequence: CASSLLGDTEAFF. The CDR3 DNA reads TGTGCCAGCAGCTTACTAGGGGACACTGAAGCTTTCTTT.

This clonotype was seen only a few times. CDR3 DNA sequence: TGTGCCAGCAGCCCTGTGATAGCGGGGCATGAGCAGTTCTTC. Protein sequence: CASSPVIAGHEQFF. This chain uses TRBV7-9 with TRBJ2-1; 8 positions match TRBD2. Germline CDR1 is SEHNR and CDR2 is FQNEAQ (reference sequence). V shed 5 bases and J 8 bases; nucleotides not matched to a gene: 8. This CDR3 has 14 residues.

V is TRBV7-9 and J is TRBJ1-1; D remains ambiguous. Trimming stripped 2 bases from V and 1 base from J, with 17 bases between. The germline V gene encodes CDR1 SEHNR and CDR2 FQNEAQ (reference sequence). This CDR3 has 17 amino acids. In DNA form, the CDR3 reads TGTGCCAGCAGCTTAATGCCCCTCGGGCTTAAGAACACTGAAGCTTTCTTT. Its translation: CASSLMPLGLKNTEAFF.